The source of this TCR beta chain is a study of Graves' ophthalmopathy and Graves' hyperthyroidism. CDR3 size: 15 residues. From germline, CDR1 is MNHNS and CDR2 SASEGT. Trimming removed 6 bases from V and 4 bases from J, with 15 bases in between. Amplification of the TCR beta CDR3 regions used RNA transcripts (as template). Following a first-round RT-PCR that used HTBI primers, a second-round multiplex PCR was carried out. TCRdb independently ran MiXCR on the multiplex PCR reads; one entry per CDR3 protein. The repertoire includes 500,000 to 700,000 distinct CDR3 sequences, 22% of them detected once, and approximately 6.9% sits in the top ten. In this cohort's terms, stable hyperthyroidism meant no ophthalmopathy by 18 months of follow-up. PBMCs were isolated by Ficoll-Paque density gradient centrifugation, using approximately 10 ml of fresh peripheral blood as the starting material.

The J gene is TRBJ2-2, the V gene TRBV6-1, with TRBD2 as a possible D gene (6 bases). The TCR was taken from a woman in her late teens or twenties with stable Graves' hyperthyroidism. Some clones in this sample may be carry-over from other donors' samples. Sequencing was carried out using peripheral blood. For the CDR3, the DNA is TGTGCCAGCAGACCTAGCGCGGTAGGCACCGGGGAGCTGTTTTTT. It encodes CASRPSAVGTGELFF.